The clone carrying this TCR beta chain was recorded at least ten times. Its antigen is undetermined. A single record per CDR3 protein comes from TCRdb applying MiXCR to the 5' RACE reads. The sample yields about 53,000 distinct CDR3 sequences, roughly 6.9% seen once. This sample was included in a study of T cells after yellow fever vaccination. Overall study findings and caveats: The study found a weaker secondary response that peaked faster, day 5 versus 15.

The CDR3 sequence is 16 residues long. Germline CDR1 is MGHRA and CDR2 is YSYEKL. Trimming pared 4 bases from V and 3 bases from J, leaving 17 bases between. This sequence was found in a man aged 18 to 29 who received the YFV17D yellow fever vaccine. This chain uses TRBV4-1 with TRBJ2-3; D is possibly TRBD1 (5 bases). The source material was CD8+ T cells sorted from PBMCs, sampled on the day of the first yellow fever vaccination. Here the CDR3 DNA reads TGCGCCAGCAGCCCCTTAGGTGAAGGGGTGACAGATACGCAGTATTTT. As protein: CASSPLGEGVTDTQYF.